Each of the 4 T cell receptor beta chains below was sequenced from the same sample in a study of cytomegalovirus exposure and HLA in healthy donors (dated by TCRdb to about 2017). Library preparation used the immunoSEQ multiplex PCR assay. The multiplex PCR relied on a mix of 60 forward primers for TCR Vbeta segments and 13 reverse primers for TCR Jbeta segments. TCRdb mirrors the immuneACCESS table, restricted to in-frame sequences. Some clones are absent from its copies; in checked studies, under half trace to an unresolved V gene, and the reason for the others is unknown. The record for this sample contains around 57,000 clones. The ten largest clones add up to around 10% of the sample. Source material: PBMCs. These TCRs come from a woman between 45 and 60 years old in good health and CMV-seropositive.

Written as DNA, the CDR3 is TGTGCCAGCTCACCACCTAGCGGGGGGATTATCACCGGGGAGCTGTTTTTT. Translating gives CASSPPSGGIITGELFF. J is TRBJ2-2 and V is TRBV18, with 10 bases that match TRBD2. J was trimmed by 4 bases and V by 0 bases; bases with no gene match: 5. Per germline, CDR1 KGHSH and CDR2 LQKENI. The CDR3 has 17 amino acids.

CDR3 sequence reads: CSAQQGPGTEAFF. CDR3 bases: TGCAGCGCCCAACAGGGCCCGGGAACTGAAGCTTTCTTT. V usage is TRBV29-1 and J usage is TRBJ1-1, with D possibly TRBD1 on 6 matching bases. Per germline, CDR1 SQVTM and CDR2 ANQGSEA. V dropped 7 bases and J dropped 5 bases, with 17 bases sitting between them. This CDR3 spans 13 amino acids.

V usage is TRBV28 and J usage is TRBJ2-7, with 10 bases aligning to TRBD1. With 3 bases clipped from V and 6 bases from J, the junction kept 8 bases outside the gene matches. The CDR3 is 15 residues long. Germline CDR1 reads MDHEN; CDR2 reads SYDVKM. The CDR3 region is CASSFRDRGFLEQYF. The DNA of the CDR3 is TGTGCCAGCAGTTTTAGGGACAGGGGATTTCTCGAGCAGTACTTC.

This chain uses TRBV27 with TRBJ2-7; possible D gene TRBD2, 5 bases. Germline CDR1 MNHEY, CDR2 SMNVEV (reference sequence). This CDR3 region has 15 residues. Deletions cut 4 bases from V and 2 bases from J, with 15 bases between. The CDR3 here is CASSSDSHPAYEQYF. The CDR3 DNA is TGTGCCAGCAGTTCGGACTCACATCCAGCCTACGAGCAGTACTTC.